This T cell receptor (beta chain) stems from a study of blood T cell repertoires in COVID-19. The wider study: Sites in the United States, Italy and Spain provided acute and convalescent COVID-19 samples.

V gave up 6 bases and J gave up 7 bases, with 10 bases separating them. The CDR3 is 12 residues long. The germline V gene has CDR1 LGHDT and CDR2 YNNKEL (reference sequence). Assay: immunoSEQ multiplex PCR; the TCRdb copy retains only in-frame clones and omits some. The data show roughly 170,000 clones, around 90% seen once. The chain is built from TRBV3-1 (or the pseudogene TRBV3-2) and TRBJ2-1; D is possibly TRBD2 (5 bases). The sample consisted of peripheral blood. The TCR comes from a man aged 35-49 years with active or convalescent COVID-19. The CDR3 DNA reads TGTGCCAGCAGTCGAGGAGGAAATGAGCAGTTCTTC. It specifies CASSRGGNEQFF.